Sequencing of this T cell receptor (beta chain) was carried out in a study of STAT5B mutations in CD4+ large granular lymphocyte leukemia. With respect to this clone: Its specificity is unknown.

The study, taken as a whole, reports: CD4-sorted patient repertoires seemed more clonal than healthy CD4+ repertoires. 8/27 top patient clones versus 2/35 control clones were TRBV06-family. Higher CD4+ than CD8+ T-LGLL clonality might reflect small sample size.

The assay was run at survey level. Measured with immunoSEQ multiplex PCR; TCRdb has only the in-frame clones, and not every one. Of 7,500 to 10,000 clones in the sample, about 86% were seen once. CDR3 length: 14 amino acids. The germline CDR1 and CDR2 sequences are MNHEY and SMNVEV (reference sequence). Trimming took off 2 bases at V and 4 bases at J, with 12 bases between the two ends. The clonotype originates from a man between 60 and 70 years old with CD4+ T-cell large granular lymphocyte leukemia. Sequenced input: PBMCs. The V call is TRBV27, the J call TRBJ2-7, with D perhaps TRBD2 (5 bases). CDR3 sequence (DNA): TGTGCCAGCAGTTTAAGGGCGGGTCGGTACGAGCAGTACTTC. As protein: CASSLRAGRYEQYF.